The 7 T cell receptor beta chains presented below share a single source sample, sequenced in a study of T cell changes during pregnancy in multiple sclerosis. The repertoire was sequenced with immunoSEQ multiplex PCR; TCRdb's copy has only in-frame clones and lacks some. The repertoire holds around 24,000 clones, with around 86% as singletons. The sample in question was CD4+ T cells from peripheral blood mononuclear cells, obtained in the second trimester of pregnancy. These TCRs come from a female donor in good health, enrolled as a control in a pregnancy study.

This clone was observed once. This chain links TRBV10-1 with TRBJ1-1; D is possibly TRBD1 (6 bases). This CDR3 region has 13 residues. The V and J ends lost 3 bases and 4 bases respectively, with 9 bases between them. The germline V gene encodes CDR1 WNHNN and CDR2 SYGVQD (reference sequence). The CDR3 nucleotides are TGCGCCAGCAGTGACAGGGGTAGCACTGAAGCTTTCTTT. The encoded protein is CASSDRGSTEAFF.

The chain couples TRBV11-2 to TRBJ2-1; D perhaps matches TRBD2 (6 bases). Germline lookup yields CDR1 SGHAT and CDR2 FQNNGV. Trimming stripped 5 bases from V and 5 bases from J, with 13 bases between. The length of the CDR3 is 14 residues. This CDR3 reads CASSPLGGNNEQFF. Written as DNA, the CDR3 is TGTGCCAGCAGCCCACTGGGAGGCAACAATGAGCAGTTCTTC.

The V gene is TRBV6-5, the J gene TRBJ2-3, with D possibly matching TRBD1 (5 bases). V was cut by 2 bases and J by 2 bases, with 8 bases left in between. The CDR3 length is 14 residues. Germline V CDR1 and CDR2: MNHEY, SVGAGI. CDR3 sequence (DNA): TGTGCCAGCAGTTACGGACAAGCCACAGATACGCAGTATTTT. This codes for CASSYGQATDTQYF.

DNA of the CDR3: TGTGCCAGCAGTTACGGAGCGGGAGCAGATACGCAGTATTTT. Translating gives CASSYGAGADTQYF. V is TRBV6-6 and J is TRBJ2-3; the match to TRBD2 covers 8 bases. The CDR3 spans 14 residues. Germline V gene lookup returns CDR1 MNHNY and CDR2 SVGAGI (reference sequence). Trimming cost V 2 bases and J 4 bases; bases outside gene matches: 2.

The chain is built from TRBV19 and TRBJ1-4; D might be TRBD1 (5 bases). Germline CDR1 reads LNHDA; CDR2 reads SQIVND (reference sequence). The V end lost 4 bases, the J end lost 8 bases, and 17 bases lay between the germline ends. The CDR3 covers 15 residues. The CDR3 loop reads CASSSLELRGEKLFF. DNA for the CDR3: TGTGCCAGTAGTAGCCTCGAGCTAAGGGGAGAAAAACTGTTTTTT. The variable domain in full, with the rest retrieved from reference TRBV19 and TRBJ1-4, is DGGITQSPKYLFRKEGQNVTLSCEQNLNHDAMYWYRQDPGQGLRLIYYSQIVNDFQKGDIAEGYSVSREKKESFPLTVTSAQKNPTAFYLCASSSLELRGEKLFFGSGTQLSVL.

This chain links TRBV4-3 with TRBJ1-4; 7 positions agree with TRBD1. This CDR3 comprises 16 residues. V gave up 3 bases and J gave up 6 bases; unmatched junction bases: 10. CDR1 is LGHNA and CDR2 is YSLEER in the germline V gene. The CDR3 coding sequence is TGCGCCAGCAGCCACACCGCAGGGGGAACCCATGAAAAACTGTTTTTT. Amino acid sequence: CASSHTAGGTHEKLFF.

V usage is TRBV5-5 and J usage is TRBJ1-2, with 8 positions matching TRBD1. Germline V lookup: CDR1 SGHKS, CDR2 YYEKEE (reference sequence). CDR3 size: 13 residues. Losses at the gene ends were 4 bases for V and 3 bases for J; bases not matched to a gene: 2. CDR3 bases: TGTGCCAGCAGCCGACAGGGGTACTATGGCTACACCTTC. Translated: CASSRQGYYGYTF. The full variable domain, completed using reference TRBV5-5 and TRBJ1-2, is DAGVTQSPTHLIKTRGQQVTLRCSPISGHKSVSWYQQVLGQGPQFIFQYYEKEERGRGNFPDRFSARQFPNYSSELNVNALLLGDSALYLCASSRQGYYGYTFGSGTRLTVV.